One TCR beta chain is described in this entry. Produced via immunoSEQ multiplex PCR; TCRdb's table is partial and in-frame only. The sample lists 130,000 or so clones; approximately 92% were seen once. This sample was included in a study of control samples from healthy donors and cancer patients. CDR3 size: 16 residues. V was cut by 0 bases and J by 3 bases, with 9 bases left in between. Germline assignment: CDR1 SGHVS and CDR2 FQNEAQ. The receptor was isolated from a man in his forties in good health. Material: blood. The chain recombines TRBV7-8 with TRBJ1-6; D is ambiguous. The CDR3 sequence: CASSLALTHYNSPLHF. CDR3 nucleotides: TGTGCCAGCAGCTTAGCGCTGACACACTATAATTCACCCCTCCACTTT. Combining the CDR3 with reference TRBV7-8 and TRBJ1-6 gives the whole variable domain GAGVSQSPRYKVAKRGQDVALRCDPISGHVSLFWYQQALGQGPEFLTYFQNEAQLDKSGLPSDRFFAERPEGSVSTLKIQRTQQEDSAVYLCASSLALTHYNSPLHFGNGTRLTVT.